This TCR beta chain emerged from a study of cytotoxic CD8 clonotypes in ibrutinib-treated CLL. Trimming removed 5 bases from V and 3 bases from J, with 11 bases in between. Germline V gene lookup returns CDR1 LNHNV and CDR2 YYDKDF (reference sequence). The CDR3 loop spans 13 amino acids. This clone was found a few times. What it recognizes is unknown. General study findings and limits: Higher circulating CD8+ T-cell counts strongly accompanied higher baseline clonality, above age-matched healthy donors. Clonality was elevated at ibrutinib response and had returned toward baseline at progression. Sustained-remission and progressing patients had unequal sampling times.

Only in-frame clones appear in the TCRdb table, and some are missing; sequencing was by immunoSEQ multiplex PCR. This table has about 300,000 clones, around 76% appearing once. This clonotype was obtained from a human donor with chronic lymphocytic leukemia. Specimen: PBMCs, collected at disease progression, from a patient treated with ibrutinib. The chain has TRBV15 and TRBJ2-7; D is uncertain. The CDR3 region has the DNA TGTGCCACCAGCCGCCAATACAGCTACGAGCAGTACTTC. Translated, it gives CATSRQYSYEQYF. The variable domain in full, with the rest retrieved from reference TRBV15 and TRBJ2-7, is DAMVIQNPRYQVTQFGKPVTLSCSQTLNHNVMYWYQQKSSQAPKLLFHYYDKDFNNEADTPDNFQSRRPNTSFCFLDIRSPGLGDTAMYLCATSRQYSYEQYFGPGTRLTVT.